The present T cell receptor beta chain was sequenced within a study of radiotherapy plus CTLA-4 blockade in lung cancer (dated by TCRdb to about 2018). Concerning the study at large: Among the enrolled patients, approximately 18% had an objective response, and about 29% reached disease control.

The germline V gene (reference sequence) specifies SGHKS as CDR1 and YYEKEE as CDR2. The CDR3, from cysteine to phenylalanine, totals 13 residues. Just CDR3 DNA is preserved here, 39 bases in frame from base 1. V lost 0 bases and J lost 2 bases; the stretch between them is 5 bases long. This clone turned up a few times. What this receptor recognizes is not known. Per-base quality was not reported, and no clone a single base away is much larger than it. The sample has other DNA sequences that encode this CDR3 too. Library prep was done by the immunoSEQ multiplex PCR assay. TCRdb took over this immuneACCESS table, retaining in-frame rearrangements with V and J assigned. Such tables are incomplete; in checked studies, under half of the missing clones stem from an unresolved V gene, and the remainder is unexplained. For this sample the table gives 90,000 to 130,000 clones, of which roughly 86% were detected only once. The ten largest clones capture roughly 3.3% of the sample.

Overall study results and their limits: After treatment with radiotherapy and ipilimumab, TCR clones that originated in tumors expanded in peripheral blood. Early dynamic changes in blood T cell clones, together with increased serum interferon-beta after radiation, were reported as the strongest predictors of response.

The study evaluated CTLA-4 blockade (ipilimumab) given together with focal radiation therapy in patients who had chemo-refractory metastatic non-small-cell lung cancer. Sequencing was performed on peripheral blood, taken from a patient treated with radiotherapy plus ipilimumab. The rearranged segments are TRBV5-5 and TRBJ2-5, and perhaps TRBD2 as D gene, on 5 matching bases. This clonotype was obtained from a human donor with non-small cell lung cancer that progressed on radiotherapy plus ipilimumab. Some clones in this sample may be carry-over from other donors' samples. The CDR3 region: CASSLGGQETQYF. The nucleotide sequence reads as follows: TGTGCCAGCAGCTTGGGAGGGCAAGAGACCCAGTACTTC.